This T cell receptor (beta chain) appears in the sequencing data of a study of blood T cell repertoires in COVID-19. Study at large: Both acute and convalescent COVID-19 samples were obtained from the United States, Italy and Spain. T cells, B-cell-depleted T cells, or PBMCs supplied cDNA or gDNA.

Germline V gene data show CDR1 as MNHEY and CDR2 as SMNVEV (reference sequence). V dropped 2 bases and J dropped 6; count of bases not matched to a gene: 5. The CDR3 has 15 residues. Original methodology: Nucleated cell counts were estimated from reference gene primer amplification. The table came from immunoSEQ multiplex PCR; TCRdb's copy has only in-frame clones and leaves some out. That table supplies the V and J calls and clone size; D and trimming were determined from the DNA. The table records fewer than 200,000 clones, 89% of them present only once. This chain uses TRBV27 with TRBJ2-2, with TRBD1 identical over 8 bases. The sequenced material came from peripheral blood. The sequence was collected from a man between 18 and 35 years old who had recovered from COVID-19. The CDR3: CASSLDRGWAGELFF. The CDR3 DNA is TGTGCCAGCAGTTTAGACAGGGGTTGGGCCGGGGAGCTGTTTTTT.